This T cell receptor (beta chain) appears in the sequencing data of a study of breast tumors, draining lymph nodes, adjacent tissues. Regarding the study as a whole: Tumor TCR diversity was below lymph nodes but above nontumor tissue.

In the case of this clonotype: Its antigen remains unidentified. Just one base apart from a much larger clone, this may be a read error.

In germline, CDR1 is SGDLS, CDR2 YYNGEE. The CDR3 spans 16 residues. Axillary draining lymph nodes of breast cancer patients supplied the node samples. Via MiXCR, TCRdb re-called the multiplex PCR reads, giving one row per CDR3 protein. The top ten hold approximately 4% of the sample, which has around 230,000 distinct CDR3 sequences, less than 40% seen once. The origin of this receptor is a female donor with breast cancer. Some clones in this sample may be carry-over from other donors' samples. This chain uses TRBV9 with TRBJ2-1; the D gene could be TRBD1 or TRBD2 (6 bases each). The source material was axillary lymph node tissue. The CDR3 protein is CASGVEEGGRYNEQFF. The CDR3 DNA follows: TGTGCCAGCGGCGTAGAGGAGGGGGGCCGTTACAATGAGCAGTTCTTC. The entire variable domain, with the rest obtained from reference TRBV9 and TRBJ2-1, is as follows: DSGVTQTPKHLITATGQRVTLRCSPRSGDLSVYWYQQSLDQGLQFLIQYYNGEERAKGNILERFSAQQFPDLHSELNLSSLELGDSALYFCASGVEEGGRYNEQFFGPGTRLTVL.